This entry describes one T cell receptor beta chain. CDR3 size: 17 residues. Germline V gives CDR1 SQVTM, CDR2 ANQGSEA. J was trimmed by 8 bases and V by 2 bases; bases with no gene match: 19. The record originates from a study of blood T cell repertoires in COVID-19. This table comes from immunoSEQ multiplex PCR, and its TCRdb copy is limited to in-frame clones, with some not included. The table has 70,000 to 85,000 clones, around nine tenths seen once; the top ten hold approximately 1.8%. This receptor was obtained from a woman aged 55-70 years with acute or convalescent COVID-19. Sequenced material: peripheral blood. The rearrangement uses TRBV29-1 and TRBJ1-1, with 8 bases identical to TRBD1. DNA of the CDR3: TGCAGCGTTGAACTTCCGATTGGGAGACAGGGGTTTTACGAAGCTTTCTTT. This translates into CSVELPIGRQGFYEAFF. The full variable domain, its missing parts supplied by reference TRBV29-1 and TRBJ1-1, is SAVISQKPSRDICQRGTSLTIQCQVDSQVTMMFWYRQQPGQSLTLIATANQGSEATYESGFVIDKFPISRPNLTFSTLTVSNMSPEDSSIYLCSVELPIGRQGFYEAFFGQGTRLTVV.